The 15 T cell receptor beta chains given below trace back to one sample, sequenced in a study of shared clonotypes between healthy human individuals. The table came from immunoSEQ multiplex PCR; TCRdb's copy has only in-frame clones and leaves some out. The sample lists about 2.3 million clones, about nine tenths occurring once. Sample: naive CD4+ T cells from PBMCs. Subset defined: CD45RA+ positively selected. These receptors all come from a man aged 18 to 35 in good health. Some clones in this sample may be carry-over from other donors' samples.

This chain uses TRBV30 with TRBJ1-1; D not resolved. This CDR3 is built from 14 residues. Germline V lookup: CDR1 GTSNPN, CDR2 SVGIG (reference sequence). Trimming took off 4 bases at V and 4 bases at J, with 16 bases between the two ends. The CDR3 is CAWKKKDGRTEAFF. CDR3 nucleotide sequence: TGTGCCTGGAAAAAGAAGGATGGCCGCACTGAAGCTTTCTTT. Filled out from reference TRBV30 and TRBJ1-1, the complete variable domain reads SQTIHQWPATLVQPVGSPLSLECTVEGTSNPNLYWYRQAAGRGLQLLFYSVGIGQISSEVPQNLSASRPQDRQFILSSKKLLLSDSGFYLCAWKKKDGRTEAFFGQGTRLTVV.

This clone showed up just a few times. Other DNA sequences in the same sample also yield this CDR3. The V gene is TRBV5-1, the J gene TRBJ2-7; D gene uncertain. Germline assignment: CDR1 SGHRS and CDR2 YFSETQ. The length of the CDR3 is 11 residues. The V gene lost 3 bases and the J gene lost 3 bases, with 4 bases spanning the gap. The DNA of the CDR3 is TGCGCCAGCAGCTCCAGCTACGAGCAGTACTTC. The encoded protein is CASSSSYEQYF.

The V call is TRBV30, the J call TRBJ2-7; 11 bases map to TRBD2. Germline trimming cut 0 bases from V and 1 base from J; bases unmatched to any gene: 5. Germline lookup yields CDR1 GTSNPN and CDR2 SVGIG (reference sequence). The CDR3 is 16 residues long. The CDR3 bases are TGTGCCTGGAGTGTGCGACTAGCGGGGCCTTCCTACGAGCAGTACTTC. This codes for CAWSVRLAGPSYEQYF.

The J gene is TRBJ2-7, the V gene TRBV28, with 7 bases aligning to TRBD2. With V trimmed by 6 bases and J by 2 bases, 10 bases remained unmatched. This CDR3 has 15 amino acids. CDR1 is MDHEN, CDR2 SYDVKM, per germline. CDR3 bases: TGTGCCAGCAGCCCAGTTAGCGGGTACACCTACGAGCAGTACTTC. This encodes CASSPVSGYTYEQYF. Combining the CDR3 with reference TRBV28 and TRBJ2-7 gives the whole variable domain DVKVTQSSRYLVKRTGEKVFLECVQDMDHENMFWYRQDPGLGLRLIYFSYDVKMKEKGDIPEGYSVSREKKERFSLILESASTNQTSMYLCASSPVSGYTYEQYFGPGTRLTVT.

The genes are TRBV23-1 and TRBJ2-7, with a tentative D call TRBD2 (5 bases). TRBV23-1 qualifies as an ORF whose function is uncertain. Trimming shortened V by 0 bases and J by 4 bases, and 10 bases separated the two germline ends. This CDR3 comprises 14 residues. DNA for the CDR3: TGCGCCAGCAGTCAATCCCGGGGTAGGTACGAGCAGTACTTC. Its translation is CASSQSRGRYEQYF.

This chain joins TRBV28 and TRBJ1-6; D remains ambiguous. CDR3 length: 14 amino acids. From germline, CDR1 is MDHEN and CDR2 SYDVKM. Trimming took 2 bases from V and 5 from J, leaving 7 bases between them. The CDR3 DNA follows: TGTGCCAGCAGTTTAGGTACCAATAATTCACCCCTCCACTTT. It codes for CASSLGTNNSPLHF.

CDR3 DNA sequence: TGTGCCAGCAGTGACAGCTTTTACACTGAAGCTTTCTTT. Its protein is CASSDSFYTEAFF. The chain couples TRBV2 to TRBJ1-1; unclear D gene. Trimming removed 3 bases from V and 3 bases from J, with 8 bases in between. The CDR3 spans 13 residues. CDR1 is SNHLY, CDR2 FYNNEI, per germline.

V is TRBV7-2 and J is TRBJ1-5, with 9 bases that match TRBD1. Germline loops: CDR1 SGHTA, CDR2 FQGNSA. V lost 5 bases and J lost 0; bases outside the gene matches: 5. The CDR3 covers 16 residues. DNA for the CDR3: TGTGCCAGCAGCCTGGGACAGGGCTATAGCAATCAGCCCCAGCATTTT. Its translation is CASSLGQGYSNQPQHF.

This chain connects TRBV7-2 to TRBJ1-1; D ambiguous. The CDR3 is made up of 16 amino acids. The V end lost 3 bases, the J end lost 3 bases, and 17 bases lay between the germline ends. CDR1 and CDR2 from the germline V gene are SGHTA and FQGNSA. CDR3 in DNA: TGTGCCAGCAGCTTGAGACTTGGGTTCTCCCACACTGAAGCTTTCTTT. It codes for CASSLRLGFSHTEAFF. The variable domain in full, with the rest retrieved from reference TRBV7-2 and TRBJ1-1, is GAGVSQSPSNKVTEKGKDVELRCDPISGHTALYWYRQSLGQGLEFLIYFQGNSAPDKSGLPSDRFSAERTGGSVSTLTIQRTQQEDSAVYLCASSLRLGFSHTEAFFGQGTRLTVV.

This chain joins TRBV15 and TRBJ2-5, with D perhaps TRBD2 (6 bases). This CDR3 region has 15 residues. The V and J ends lost 4 bases and 4 bases respectively, with 16 bases between them. Germline V gives CDR1 LNHNV, CDR2 YYDKDF (reference sequence). The CDR3 DNA sequence: TGTGCCACCAGCATAGTACGACTAGGACGAGAGACCCAGTACTTC. Its translation: CATSIVRLGRETQYF.

The gene calls are TRBV5-1 and TRBJ1-6, with D uncertain. Trimming removed 0 bases at V and 10 bases at J, with 11 bases between. This CDR3 has 14 amino acids. Germline assignment: CDR1 SGHRS and CDR2 YFSETQ. CDR3 in DNA: TGCGCCAGCAGCTTGGCTGGGAGGGAATCACCCCTCCACTTT. It codes for CASSLAGRESPLHF.

The table lists this clone with a count of one. This chain uses TRBV5-1 with TRBJ2-1, with a possible D match to TRBD1 (6 bases). With 0 bases removed from V and 8 bases from J, the gap between germline ends came to 15 bases. CDR1 and CDR2 from the germline V gene are SGHRS and YFSETQ. This CDR3 has 15 amino acids. CDR3 nucleotide sequence: TGCGCCAGCAGCTTGGTAGCAGGGGTTACGGATGAGCAGTTCTTC. Its protein product is CASSLVAGVTDEQFF.

This clone appeared once. V gene TRBV5-1 combines with J gene TRBJ2-1; D may be TRBD2 (5 bases). This CDR3 is 15 amino acids long. Germline V gives CDR1 SGHRS, CDR2 YFSETQ. With 0 bases removed from V and 6 bases from J, the gap between germline ends came to 13 bases. The CDR3 DNA sequence: TGCGCCAGCAGCTTGGGACTAATCGAGCTCAATGAGCAGTTCTTC. This codes for CASSLGLIELNEQFF.

The CDR3: CASRREGSSYNEQFF. CDR3 DNA sequence: TGCGCCAGCAGAAGGGAGGGAAGCTCCTACAATGAGCAGTTCTTC. V gene TRBV5-1 combines with J gene TRBJ2-1; 7 nucleotides agree with TRBD2. CDR3 length: 15 residues. V lost 5 bases, J lost 0 bases, and 5 bases stayed unmatched. CDR1 is SGHRS and CDR2 is YFSETQ in the germline V gene. Variable domain in full (rest from reference TRBV5-1 and TRBJ2-1): KAGVTQTPRYLIKTRGQQVTLSCSPISGHRSVSWYQQTPGQGLQFLFEYFSETQRNKGNFPGRFSGRQFSNSRSEMNVSTLELGDSALYLCASRREGSSYNEQFFGPGTRLTVL.

Only one count was recorded for this clone. The CDR3 bases are TGTGCCAGCAGACCCCGTACCCTGGGGTATCGCGACAATGAGCAGTTCTTC. Protein: CASRPRTLGYRDNEQFF. This sequence joins TRBV28 and TRBJ2-1; D is unresolved. The CDR3 extends over 17 amino acids. The germline V gene encodes CDR1 MDHEN and CDR2 SYDVKM. The V and J ends lost 6 bases and 5 bases respectively, with 23 bases between them.